The T cell receptor beta chain described here comes from a study of neurological immune-mediated disorders. General study findings and limits: HTLV-1-associated myelopathy led in TCR clonal expansion, while multiple sclerosis ranked lowest, below healthy controls.

Specified time point: longitudinal time-point 2. This clonotype was counted at least ten times. The antigen remains undetermined. 5'RACE with 10-nucleotide random UMIs produced the cDNA. TCRdb recomputed calls from the 5' RACE reads with MiXCR, one row per CDR3 protein. Here the sample spans over 75,000 distinct CDR3 sequences, about 5.6% being singletons. V was shortened by 6 bases and J by 1 base, with 9 bases between the two germline ends. The CDR3 has 14 residues. Germline V gives CDR1 SNHLY, CDR2 FYNNEI. The clonotype was recovered from a woman aged 55-69 years with multiple sclerosis. The chain uses TRBV2 and TRBJ2-2; possibly TRBD2 for D (6 bases). The sample taken for sequencing was PBMCs. CDR3 nucleotides: TGTGCCAGCAGGCTTAGCGGGAACACCGGGGAGCTGTTTTTT. Translating it yields CASRLSGNTGELFF.